These T cell receptor beta chains were read from a single sample in a study of T cell repertoires in cytomegalovirus infection. TCRdb re-called the reads through MiXCR, storing one row per CDR3 protein. The data contain 650,000 to 900,000 distinct CDR3 sequences, 30% to 35% of them seen just once; the ten biggest clones take up 12%. The antigens for these receptors are not known. The sample consisted of cultured CD8+ T cells from PBMCs, taken from culture after CMV antigen stimulation. The source is a human donor in good health (CMV status not recorded). Some clones in this sample may be carry-over from other donors' samples. Both conserved end residues are part of each CDR3. Fields, in order: J gene, clone size, D gene, V gene, CDR3 DNA, CDR3 protein. The D gene is left open where the match is weak. The listing skips clone size in some rows; elsewhere it reads once, few, many or a size class.

TRBJ2-1,.,TRBD1,TRBV24-1,TGTGCCACAGGGGCTAGGACAGGGAGCTCCTACAATGAGCAGTTCTTC,CATGARTGSSYNEQFF
TRBJ2-6,.,.,TRBV3-1,TGTGCCAGCAGCCGGGACAACTCTGGGGCCAACGTCCTGACTTTC,CASSRDNSGANVLTF
TRBJ2-1,few,.,TRBV19,TGTGCCAGTAGTATAGGTTTTAGGACCTACAATGAGCAGTTCTTC,CASSIGFRTYNEQFF
TRBJ1-2,.,TRBD1,TRBV19,TGTGCCGTCAGGGGGCTTAACTATGGCTACACCTTC,CAVRGLNYGYTF
TRBJ2-7,.,.,TRBV6-5,TGTGCCAGCAGTTACCAGGGGTACGAGCAGTACTTC,CASSYQGYEQYF
TRBJ2-1,few,TRBD1,TRBV29-1,TGCAGCGTTGAAGGTGGACAGGTGGGGGTTGGAGGTTACAATGAGCAGTTCTTC,CSVEGGQVGVGGYNEQFF
TRBJ1-4,few,.,TRBV28,TGTGCCAGCAGTTGGGTCTTAGACCCTAATGAAAAACTGTTTTTT,CASSWVLDPNEKLFF
TRBJ1-1,.,.,TRBV28,TGTGCCAGCAGTTTCCCTGCAGGGAACATGAACACTGAAGCTTTCTTT,CASSFPAGNMNTEAFF
TRBJ2-1,.,.,TRBV12-5,TGTGCTAGTGGTTTAGGGGGGGGTGCCTACAATGAGCAGTTCTTC,CASGLGGGAYNEQFF
TRBJ1-4,many,.,TRBV7-2,TGTGCCAGCGGGGGGCAGGGAGGACCAAATGAAAAACTGTTTTTT,CASGGQGGPNEKLFF